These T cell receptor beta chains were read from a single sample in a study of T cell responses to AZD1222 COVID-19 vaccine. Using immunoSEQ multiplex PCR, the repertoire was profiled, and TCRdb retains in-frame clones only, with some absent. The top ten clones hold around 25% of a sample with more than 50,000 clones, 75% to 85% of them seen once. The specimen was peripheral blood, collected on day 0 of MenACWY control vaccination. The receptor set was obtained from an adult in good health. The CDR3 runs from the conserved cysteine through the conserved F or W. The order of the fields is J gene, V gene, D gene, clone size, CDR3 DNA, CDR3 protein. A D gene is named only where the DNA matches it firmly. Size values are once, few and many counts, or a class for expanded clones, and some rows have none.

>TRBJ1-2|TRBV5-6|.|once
TGTGCCAGCAGCACTTCTCCGGGGCACATTGTGTATGGCTACACCTTC
CASSTSPGHIVYGYTF
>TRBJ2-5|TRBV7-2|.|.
TGTGCCAGCAGCTTCACCGGGGAGACCCAGTACTTC
CASSFTGETQYF
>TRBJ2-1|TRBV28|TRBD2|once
TGTGCCAGCAGGATCTTCGGGACTAGCGGCTACAATGAGCAGTTCTTC
CASRIFGTSGYNEQFF
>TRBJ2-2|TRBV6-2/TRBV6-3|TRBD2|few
TGTGCCAGCAGTTTACGGGGGGGAGCTTCGGGAACCGGGGAGCTGTTTTTT
CASSLRGGASGTGELFF
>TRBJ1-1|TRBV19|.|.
TGTGCCAGTAGTATTTCGGGGCAAGCTTTCTTT
CASSISGQAFF
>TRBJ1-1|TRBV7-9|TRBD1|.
TGTGCCAGCAGTCCCGACAGGGTCCAGGAGTTCACTGAAGCTTTCTTT
CASSPDRVQEFTEAFF
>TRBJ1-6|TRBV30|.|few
TGTGCCGCTAGCGGTAGCTCCTATAATTCACCCCTCCACTTT
CAASGSSYNSPLHF
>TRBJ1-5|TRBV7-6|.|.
TGTGCCAGCAGCCGTGCCGCGGGATCGCCCCAGCATTTT
CASSRAAGSPQHF
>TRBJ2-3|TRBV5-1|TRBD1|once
TGCGCCAGCAGCTTGCAGGGACAGGGGCAAGATACGCAGTATTTT
CASSLQGQGQDTQYF
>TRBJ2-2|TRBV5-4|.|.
TGTGCCAGCAGCTTGCGACAGGGAGGGAACACCGGGGAGCTGTTTTTT
CASSLRQGGNTGELFF
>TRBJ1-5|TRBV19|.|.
TGTGCCAGTAAACCTTGGGGGGTCGGGAATCAGCCCCAGCATTTT
CASKPWGVGNQPQHF
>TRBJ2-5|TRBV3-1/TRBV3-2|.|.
TGTGCCAGCAGCCGCCCGACAGGTAACCCTCAAGAGACCCAGTACTTC
CASSRPTGNPQETQYF
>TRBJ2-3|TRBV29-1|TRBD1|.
TGCAGCGCGTCCGGGACAGGGGCAGATACGCAGTATTTT
CSASGTGADTQYF
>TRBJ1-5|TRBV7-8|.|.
TGTGCCAGCAGCTTAGATAGCAATCAGCCCCAGCATTTT
CASSLDSNQPQHF
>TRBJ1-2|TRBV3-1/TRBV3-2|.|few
TGTGCCAGCAGCCAAAAGTTGATTAACAGGGTAGGGGATGGCTACACCTTC
CASSQKLINRVGDGYTF
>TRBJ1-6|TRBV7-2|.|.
TGTGCCAGCAGCCCCCGGGGACCCGGAGGAGGGTCACCCCTCCACTTT
CASSPRGPGGGSPLHF
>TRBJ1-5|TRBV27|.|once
TGTGCCAGCAGTTTATTGGGCAATCAGCCCCAGCATTTT
CASSLLGNQPQHF
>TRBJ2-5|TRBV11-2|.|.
TGTGCCAGCAGCCCGTTAGGGTATGGGCAAGAGACCCAGTACTTC
CASSPLGYGQETQYF
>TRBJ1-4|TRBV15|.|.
TGTGCCACCAGCGGCCTCGCGTCAGGGAGAGGAAAACTGTTTTTT
CATSGLASGRGKLFF
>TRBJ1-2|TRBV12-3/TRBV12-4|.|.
TGTGCCAGCAGTTCCTCTAACTATGGCTACACCTTC
CASSSSNYGYTF
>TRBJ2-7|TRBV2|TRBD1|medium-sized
TGTGCCAGCAGTGGGGACAGAGGGTACGAGCAGTACTTC
CASSGDRGYEQYF
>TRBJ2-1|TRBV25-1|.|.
TGTGCCAGCAGTGAAGGCTGGAATGAGCAGTTCTTC
CASSEGWNEQFF
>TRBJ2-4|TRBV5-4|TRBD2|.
TGTGCCAGCAGCTCCTCCGGAAGCGGGGGCCGGGCGTACTTC
CASSSSGSGGRAYF
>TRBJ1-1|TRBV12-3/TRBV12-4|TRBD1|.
TGTGCCAGCAGGGACAGGGGGGCGGCTGAAGCTTTCTTT
CASRDRGAAEAFF
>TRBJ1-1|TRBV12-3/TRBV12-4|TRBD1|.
TGTGCCAGCAGAATTAGACAGGGCACTGAAGCTTTCTTT
CASRIRQGTEAFF
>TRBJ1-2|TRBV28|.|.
TGTGCCAGCAGTTTCCACAGTAACTATGGCTACACCTTC
CASSFHSNYGYTF
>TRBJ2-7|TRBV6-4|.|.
TGTGCCAGCAGTCCTGGGCCCCAGGGACCCTACGAGCAGTACTTC
CASSPGPQGPYEQYF
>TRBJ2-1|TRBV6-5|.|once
TGTGCCAGCAGGGGTGCGGGACAGCAGTTCTTC
CASRGAGQQFF
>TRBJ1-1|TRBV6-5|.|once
TGTGCCAGCAGTCTTAGACCCGGTCTGAACACTGAGGCTTTCTTT
CASSLRPGLNTEAFF
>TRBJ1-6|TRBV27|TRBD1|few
TGTGCCAGCACCCGAATGACAGGGAATAATTCACCCCTCCACTTT
CASTRMTGNNSPLHF
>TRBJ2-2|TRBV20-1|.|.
TGCAGTGCTAGTGATAGCGGCGGGATGGGGGAGCTGTTTTTT
CSASDSGGMGELFF
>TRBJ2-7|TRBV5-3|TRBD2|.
TGTGCCAGAAGCCGAACTAGCGGGACGAGCTCCTACGAGCAGTACTTC
CARSRTSGTSSYEQYF
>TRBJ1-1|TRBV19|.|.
TGTGCCAGTAGTATAGGACTGGGCACTGAAGCTTTCTTT
CASSIGLGTEAFF
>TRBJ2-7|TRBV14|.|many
TGTGCCAGCAGCCAAGCTAGCATCGGCTCTCACGAGCAGTACTTC
CASSQASIGSHEQYF
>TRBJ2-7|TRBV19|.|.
TGTGCCAGTAGTAGGACACGGTCCTACGAGCAGTACTTC
CASSRTRSYEQYF
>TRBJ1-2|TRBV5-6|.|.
TGTGCCAGCAGCCCGAACAGGGCTGGCTACACCTTC
CASSPNRAGYTF
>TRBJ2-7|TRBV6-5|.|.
TGTGCCAGCAGCGGAACGGGGTCCTACGAGCAGTACTTC
CASSGTGSYEQYF
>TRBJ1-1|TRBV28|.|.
TGTGCCAGCAGAGGAGGACTGGCTGGTGAAGCTTTCTTT
CASRGGLAGEAFF
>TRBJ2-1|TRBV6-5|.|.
TGTGCCAGCAGTTCACAGGGTGCTGAGCAGTTCTTC
CASSSQGAEQFF
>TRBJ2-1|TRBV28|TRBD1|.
TGTGCCAGCAGCTCTCCAGGGGACAGGGTGTACAATGAGCAGTTCTTC
CASSSPGDRVYNEQFF
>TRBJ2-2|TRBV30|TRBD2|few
TGTGCCTGGAATAGCGGGGTGAACACCGGGGAGCTGTTTTTT
CAWNSGVNTGELFF
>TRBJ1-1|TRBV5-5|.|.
TGTGCCAGCAGCTTTCAGAACGGACAGAACACTGAAGCTTTCTTT
CASSFQNGQNTEAFF
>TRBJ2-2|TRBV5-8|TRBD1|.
TGTGCCAGCAGCTTGGCTGGGACAGGGGGCACCGGGGAGCTGTTTTTT
CASSLAGTGGTGELFF
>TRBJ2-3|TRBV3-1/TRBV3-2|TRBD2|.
TGTGCCAGCAGCCGTATCGGGGGGATCAATTCAGATACGCAGTATTTT
CASSRIGGINSDTQYF
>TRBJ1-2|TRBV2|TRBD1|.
TGTGCCAGCCTTGGGGACAGGGGCCCTGGCTATGGCTACACCTTC
CASLGDRGPGYGYTF
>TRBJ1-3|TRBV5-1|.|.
TGCGCCAGCAGCCTGGACCAGGCAGCCTCTGGAAACACCATATATTTT
CASSLDQAASGNTIYF